Below, 5 T cell receptor beta chains from the same sample are listed, as sequenced in a study of shared clonotypes between healthy human individuals (dated by TCRdb to 2020 to 2021). Libraries were made using the immunoSEQ multiplex PCR assay. TCRdb's version of the immuneACCESS table is confined to in-frame rearrangements and falls short of the full clone set. An unresolved V gene accounts for under half of the shortfall where checked; the remainder is of unknown origin. The sample table records about 2.2 million clones; 85% to 95% of these occur just once. Together, the top ten hold around 1.7% of the sample. For the CD8 naive samples, CD45RO-negative cells were positively selected for CCR7, yielding a CD45RA+CCR7+ population from which TemRA cells were excluded. The sequencing sample was made of naive CD8+ T cells from PBMCs. The cell subset or site label on this specimen signifies: CD45RA+CCR7+. The receptor source for this set is a man younger than 35 in good health. Some clones in this sample may be carry-over from other donors' samples.

The chain combines TRBV4-3 with TRBJ2-1; D remains ambiguous. This CDR3 has 13 amino acids. V was trimmed by 0 bases and J by 4 bases, leaving 4 bases between them. From germline, CDR1 is LGHNA and CDR2 YSLEER. The CDR3 coding sequence is TGCGCCAGCAGCCAAGAATCTTACAATGAGCAGTTCTTC. Translated, it gives CASSQESYNEQFF.

This chain uses TRBV19 with TRBJ2-5; D gene uncertain. From germline, CDR1 is LNHDA and CDR2 SQIVND (reference sequence). V lost 6 bases to trimming and J lost 3 bases, with 11 bases between them. The CDR3 loop spans 13 amino acids. CDR3 bases: TGTGCCAGTAGGGGCAGGATGGAAGAGACCCAGTACTTC. Residues: CASRGRMEETQYF. Variable domain in full (rest from reference TRBV19 and TRBJ2-5): DGGITQSPKYLFRKEGQNVTLSCEQNLNHDAMYWYRQDPGQGLRLIYYSQIVNDFQKGDIAEGYSVSREKKESFPLTVTSAQKNPTAFYLCASRGRMEETQYFGPGTRLLVL.

The chain joins TRBV25-1 to TRBJ2-5; no definite D call. The CDR3 has 12 residues. Germline assignment: CDR1 MGHDK and CDR2 SYGVNS. Trimming stripped 0 bases from V and 5 bases from J, with 4 bases between. CDR3 loop: CASSEYTETQYF. The CDR3 region has the DNA TGTGCCAGCAGTGAATATACGGAGACCCAGTACTTC.

In this sample, this clone turned up a few times. The chain recombines TRBV19 with TRBJ2-1, with TRBD2 matching 9 bases. CDR1 LNHDA and CDR2 SQIVND come from the germline V gene (reference sequence). This CDR3 has 13 residues. J was trimmed by 6 bases and V by 5 bases; bases with no gene match: 2. In DNA form, the CDR3 reads TGTGCCAGTAGTGGGGGACTAGCCAATGAGCAGTTCTTC. Protein product: CASSGGLANEQFF. The entire variable domain, with the rest obtained from reference TRBV19 and TRBJ2-1, is as follows: DGGITQSPKYLFRKEGQNVTLSCEQNLNHDAMYWYRQDPGQGLRLIYYSQIVNDFQKGDIAEGYSVSREKKESFPLTVTSAQKNPTAFYLCASSGGLANEQFFGPGTRLTVL.

The genes are TRBV15 and TRBJ2-5; 12 bases align to TRBD2. The germline gives CDR1 LNHNV, CDR2 YYDKDF (reference sequence). This CDR3 region has 16 residues. V dropped 9 bases and J dropped 4; count of bases not matched to a gene: 12. The DNA of the CDR3 is TGTGCCACTGCGGAGAGACTAGCGGGAGAGGTAGAGACCCAGTACTTC. Its protein product is CATAERLAGEVETQYF.